These 24 T cell receptor beta chains originate from one sample sequenced in a study of T cell responses to AZD1222 COVID-19 vaccine. Profiled with immunoSEQ multiplex PCR; TCRdb holds only in-frame clones, not every one. The profile shows over 150,000 clones, roughly 92% of them singletons. This specimen was peripheral blood, taken 28 days after the second AZD1222 dose. The receptor source for this set is an adult who received the AZD1222 COVID-19 vaccine.

The count of this clone is one. The J gene is TRBJ2-5, the V gene TRBV6-2 or TRBV6-3; D is possibly TRBD1 (6 bases). Germline-derived CDR1 and CDR2 are MNHEY and SVGEGT. The length of the CDR3 is 14 residues. The germline V and J ends were trimmed by 5 bases and 4 bases, with 14 bases remaining between them. The chain's CDR3 is CASSTPPRGETQYF. The CDR3 coding sequence is TGTGCCAGCAGTACACCCCCCAGGGGAGAGACCCAGTACTTC.

The chain joins TRBV19 to TRBJ1-1; 7 bases line up with TRBD1. CDR1 LNHDA and CDR2 SQIVND come from the germline V gene (reference sequence). The junction had 4 bases not matched to a gene; V was cut back by 4 bases and J by 2 bases. The CDR3 contains 14 residues. CDR3 DNA sequence: TGTGCCAGTAGTAAAAGGACAGGTAACACTGAAGCTTTCTTT. Encoded protein: CASSKRTGNTEAFF.

This chain joins TRBV7-3 and TRBJ2-1; 10 bases align to TRBD2. Germline-derived CDR1 and CDR2 are SGHTA and FQGTGA. The trim removed 1 base at V and 2 bases at J, leaving 8 bases unmatched. CDR3 length: 18 residues. The CDR3 region is CASSLNPTGTSAYNEQFF. The CDR3, as DNA: TGTGCCAGCAGCTTAAATCCGACAGGGACTAGCGCCTACAATGAGCAGTTCTTC.

V usage is TRBV24-1 and J usage is TRBJ2-7; a weak D match, TRBD2 (6 bases). Trimming shortened V by 3 bases and J by 2 bases, and 13 bases separated the two germline ends. CDR1 and CDR2 from the germline V gene are KGHDR and SFDVKD. The CDR3 has 15 amino acids. DNA for the CDR3: TGTGCCACCAGTGATCCTAACACTAGCCCCTACGAGCAGTACTTC. It specifies CATSDPNTSPYEQYF.

V and J are TRBV5-6 and TRBJ2-5; no firm D call. V lost 1 base and J lost 4, with 11 bases in between. Germline CDR1 is SGHDT and CDR2 is YYEEEE. This CDR3 has 14 residues. The DNA for the CDR3 is TGTGCCAGCAGCTTGTTGGGTTACCCAGAGACCCAGTACTTC. This codes for CASSLLGYPETQYF.

The chain is built from TRBV11-2 and TRBJ1-4; 7 bases align to TRBD1. This CDR3 contains 15 residues. Trimming removed 7 bases from V and 4 bases from J; junction bases left unmatched: 9. Germline CDR1 SGHAT, CDR2 FQNNGV. In DNA, the CDR3 is TGTGCCAGCACTAACACGACAGGGCGTAATGAAAAACTGTTTTTT. Encoded protein: CASTNTTGRNEKLFF.

This chain links TRBV27 with TRBJ1-2; D uncertain. Germline-derived CDR1 and CDR2 are MNHEY and SMNVEV (reference sequence). The CDR3 length is 15 residues. The V gene lost 0 bases and the J gene lost 0 bases, with 8 bases spanning the gap. Here the CDR3 reads CASSLSPLANYGYTF. DNA for the CDR3: TGTGCCAGCAGTTTATCCCCGTTAGCTAACTATGGCTACACCTTC.

The chain carries TRBV4-1 and TRBJ1-1, with D perhaps matching TRBD1 (5 bases). The CDR3 has 15 residues. Germline V gene lookup returns CDR1 MGHRA and CDR2 YSYEKL. Trimming left V 6 bases short and J 7 bases short, with 21 bases between. CDR3 region: CASRSRTGRRGEAFF. As DNA, the CDR3 is TGCGCCAGCAGATCACGTACGGGGCGGCGGGGTGAAGCTTTCTTT.

The genes are TRBV2 and TRBJ2-5; D remains unclear. Germline-derived CDR1 and CDR2 are SNHLY and FYNNEI. Trimming took 1 base from V and 2 from J, leaving 5 bases between them. The CDR3 is 13 residues long. The DNA of the CDR3 is TGTGCCAGCAGTGAAGGGGTACAAGAGACCCAGTACTTC. Translation gives CASSEGVQETQYF. Full variable domain (outside the CDR3, taken from reference TRBV2 and TRBJ2-5): EPEVTQTPSHQVTQMGQEVILRCVPISNHLYFYWYRQILGQKVEFLVSFYNNEISEKSEIFDDQFSVERPDGSNFTLKIRSTKLEDSAMYFCASSEGVQETQYFGPGTRLLVL.

The V call is TRBV11-2, the J call TRBJ1-1, with a tentative D call TRBD1 (5 bases). This CDR3 has 18 amino acids. CDR1 and CDR2 from the germline V gene are SGHAT and FQNNGV. The germline V and J ends were trimmed by 5 bases and 4 bases, with 26 bases remaining between them. The CDR3 nucleotides are TGTGCCAGCAGCCCACGAAACTCCCGACCGGGGGAAGGCACTGAAGCTTTCTTT. Amino acids: CASSPRNSRPGEGTEAFF.

The sample holds one count of this clone. This rearrangement joins TRBV19 to TRBJ2-3, with 8 bases matching TRBD2. J lost 5 bases, V lost 3 bases, and 4 bases had no gene match. Per the germline V gene, CDR1 is LNHDA and CDR2 is SQIVND (reference sequence). The CDR3 contains 14 residues. Here the CDR3 DNA reads TGTGCCAGTAGTATCGGGGGGGGCGAAGATACGCAGTATTTT. Protein product: CASSIGGGEDTQYF.

This chain joins TRBV7-9 and TRBJ2-3, with a tentative D call TRBD1 (6 bases). The CDR3 loop spans 12 amino acids. Germline V gene sequence: CDR1 SEHNR, CDR2 FQNEAQ (reference sequence). Trimming removed 5 bases from V and 5 bases from J, with 8 bases in between. The CDR3 loop is CASSQGQDTQYF. In DNA form, the CDR3 reads TGTGCCAGCAGCCAGGGACAAGATACGCAGTATTTT.

The CDR3 DNA reads TGTGCCAGCAGCTTAGCGTCGGGTGGGACCTCATCTTTCTACGAGCAGTACTTC. Residues: CASSLASGGTSSFYEQYF. The V and J genes are TRBV7-6 and TRBJ2-7, with D perhaps matching TRBD1 or TRBD2 (5 bases each). The CDR3 covers 18 residues. Trimming stripped 0 bases from V and 3 bases from J, with 21 bases between. Germline V gives CDR1 SGHVS, CDR2 FNYEAQ.

The chain combines TRBV12-5 with TRBJ1-1; no clear D. The CDR3 is 14 residues long. Trimming stripped 3 bases from V and 0 bases from J, with 8 bases between. Germline CDR1 and CDR2: LGHNT and FRNRAP. The CDR3 sequence is CASGFSRVNTEAFF. CDR3 DNA sequence: TGTGCTAGTGGTTTCTCCCGGGTGAACACTGAAGCTTTCTTT.

This clone was detected only once. The chain combines TRBV7-2 with TRBJ1-5, with no clear D. The CDR3 covers 14 residues. CDR1 SGHTA and CDR2 FQGNSA come from the germline V gene. V was clipped by 5 bases and J by 4 bases, with 12 bases between them. The DNA for the CDR3 is TGTGCCAGCAGCCCCCTAACCGGGAATCAGCCCCAGCATTTT. Its protein product is CASSPLTGNQPQHF.

This chain joins TRBV6-1 and TRBJ2-1; perhaps TRBD2 as D (5 bases). This CDR3 has 12 amino acids. Germline V gives CDR1 MNHNS, CDR2 SASEGT. V dropped 1 base and J dropped 11 bases, with 9 bases sitting between them. The CDR3 nucleotides read TGTGCCAGCAGTGAAGACAGACTAAAGCAGTTCTTC. Its protein is CASSEDRLKQFF.

The J gene is TRBJ2-7, the V gene TRBV11-3; 7 bases are a match to TRBD1. Unmatched junction bases numbered 14, after V lost 4 bases and J lost 2 bases. The CDR3 runs to 17 residues. The germline V gene encodes CDR1 SGHNT and CDR2 YENEEA. For the CDR3, the DNA is TGTGCCAGCAGCTCCAGACACCTCGAGACAGGGCCCTACGAGCAGTACTTC. As protein: CASSSRHLETGPYEQYF.

CDR3 region: CASSSPDTYNEQFF. The CDR3 DNA follows: TGTGCCAGCAGCTCCCCGGACACTTACAATGAGCAGTTCTTC. This sequence joins TRBV7-8 and TRBJ2-1; possibly TRBD1 for D (5 bases). CDR3 size: 14 residues. V was cut by 4 bases and J by 4 bases, with 11 bases left in between. Germline V gene lookup returns CDR1 SGHVS and CDR2 FQNEAQ.

V is TRBV12-5 and J is TRBJ1-5, with D possibly TRBD1 on 6 matching bases. This CDR3 comprises 13 residues. The germline V gene has CDR1 LGHNT and CDR2 FRNRAP. V gave up 1 base and J gave up 5 bases, with 6 bases separating them. CDR3 nucleotide sequence: TGTGCTAGTGGTTTGGACAGGGATCAGCCCCAGCATTTT. Translated: CASGLDRDQPQHF.

The chain combines TRBV7-2 with TRBJ2-5; a possible D gene is TRBD2 (5 bases). Trimming cost V 2 bases and J 1 base, with 8 bases left between them. This CDR3 spans 14 amino acids. Per the germline V gene, CDR1 is SGHTA and CDR2 is FQGNSA. The DNA for the CDR3 is TGTGCCAGCAGCTTAAGAGGGATCCAAGAGACCCAGTACTTC. It specifies CASSLRGIQETQYF.

The chain has TRBV29-1 and TRBJ1-3, with 12 positions matching TRBD1. The J segment lost 4 bases and the V segment lost 6 bases, leaving 10 bases of the junction unmatched. Germline V gives CDR1 SQVTM, CDR2 ANQGSEA. The length of the CDR3 is 16 residues. This CDR3 reads CSVEPRDRGRGNTIYF. In DNA, the CDR3 is TGCAGCGTCGAGCCCCGGGACAGGGGGCGCGGAAACACCATATATTTT.

The chain is built from TRBV7-3 and TRBJ2-4; 10 bases match TRBD1. The CDR3 totals 17 residues. Trimming cost V 5 bases and J 4 bases; bases outside gene matches: 11. Germline CDR1 reads SGHTA; CDR2 reads FQGTGA. This CDR3 is CASSNPRDRGIKNIQYF. The CDR3 nucleotides are TGTGCCAGCAGCAACCCCCGGGACAGGGGTATAAAAAACATTCAGTACTTC.

V gene TRBV2 combines with J gene TRBJ1-6, with D perhaps matching TRBD1 (5 bases). The V end lost 5 bases, the J end lost 6 bases, and 11 bases lay between the germline ends. Germline CDR1 is SNHLY and CDR2 is FYNNEI. The CDR3 extends over 14 amino acids. CDR3 DNA: TGTGCCAGCAGTTGGGGTAGGGGTAATTCACCCCTCCACTTT. Its translation: CASSWGRGNSPLHF.

The chain joins TRBV28 to TRBJ2-3; D is possibly TRBD2 (6 bases). The V gene lost 5 bases and the J gene lost 6 bases, with 21 bases spanning the gap. The CDR3 is 16 amino acids. CDR1 and CDR2 (germline): MDHEN, SYDVKM. The CDR3 nucleotides read TGTGCCAGCAGTGCTGGACTCAAATTGGAGGGCGATACGCAGTATTTT. Protein product: CASSAGLKLEGDTQYF. Using reference TRBV28 and TRBJ2-3 for the parts outside the CDR3, the full variable domain is DVKVTQSSRYLVKRTGEKVFLECVQDMDHENMFWYRQDPGLGLRLIYFSYDVKMKEKGDIPEGYSVSREKKERFSLILESASTNQTSMYLCASSAGLKLEGDTQYFGPGTRLTVL.